The 15 T cell receptor beta chains listed next were all sequenced from one sample in a study of cytomegalovirus exposure and HLA in healthy donors. 60 Vbeta and 13 Jbeta primers were used in PCR. Libraries were prepared by immunoSEQ multiplex PCR; TCRdb keeps only in-frame clonotypes and omits some of them. Of about 180,000 clones in the sample, 65% to 85% were seen once. Sequenced: PBMCs. The receptor set was obtained from a man between 60 and 70 years old in good health and CMV-seronegative.

This clone has a handful of counts. The genes are TRBV19 and TRBJ2-5; the match to TRBD1 covers 9 bases. Looked up from germline, CDR1 is LNHDA and CDR2 is SQIVND (reference sequence). The CDR3 runs to 11 residues. CDR3 bases: TGTGGGACAGGGGACCAAGAGACCCAGTACTTC. It is translated as CGTGDQETQYF.

The chain is built from TRBV18 and TRBJ2-2, with 9 bases fitting TRBD1. CDR3 size: 17 residues. With 4 bases clipped from V and 4 bases from J, the junction kept 10 bases outside the gene matches. From germline, CDR1 is KGHSH and CDR2 LQKENI. Here the CDR3 reads CASSRATGGTGTGELFF. The CDR3 coding sequence is TGTGCCAGCTCACGAGCGACAGGGGGAACGGGCACCGGGGAGCTGTTTTTT.

Turning to this clone: The sample holds other DNA sequences that translate to the same CDR3. The V and J genes are TRBV5-1 and TRBJ2-5; D is ambiguous. Germline lookup yields CDR1 SGHRS and CDR2 YFSETQ. The CDR3 is made up of 13 amino acids. The germline V and J ends were trimmed by 1 base and 1 base, with 5 bases remaining between them. In DNA form, the CDR3 reads TGCGCCAGCAGCTTGTCTAGCCAAGAGACCCAGTACTTC. Residues: CASSLSSQETQYF.

The chain joins TRBV10-3 to TRBJ2-7, with a tentative D call TRBD2 (6 bases). From germline, CDR1 is ENHRY and CDR2 SYGVKD. The length of the CDR3 is 13 residues. V lost 8 bases, J lost 6 bases, and 17 bases lay in between. The CDR3 here is CAISGGTPGEQYF. CDR3 in DNA: TGTGCCATCTCAGGAGGGACGCCCGGCGAGCAGTACTTC.

The chain's CDR3 is CASRPRGQENQPQHF. The CDR3 nucleotides are TGTGCCAGCAGGCCCCGAGGACAAGAGAATCAGCCCCAGCATTTT. The rearrangement uses TRBV6-6 and TRBJ1-5; maybe TRBD1 (5 bases). CDR3 length equals 15 residues. Germline lookup yields CDR1 MNHNY and CDR2 SVGAGI (reference sequence). V was shortened by 6 bases and J by 4 bases, with 16 bases between the two germline ends.

This clone was seen just once. The rearrangement links TRBV6-5 to TRBJ1-4; the match to TRBD1 covers 9 bases. The J segment lost 6 bases and the V segment lost 7 bases, leaving 9 bases of the junction unmatched. Germline CDR1 MNHEY, CDR2 SVGAGI. CDR3 length: 15 amino acids. CDR3 sequence (DNA): TGTGCCAGCAAAACGGACAGGGGACCATATGAAAAACTGTTTTTT. This sequence encodes CASKTDRGPYEKLFF.

This chain joins TRBV2 and TRBJ1-2; D gene unclear. This CDR3 region has 15 residues. Looked up from germline, CDR1 is SNHLY and CDR2 is FYNNEI. Between the trimmed V and J ends, which lost 4 bases and 4 bases, there was a span of 16 bases. The DNA of the CDR3 is TGTGCCAGCAGTGTCTGGGGAGACGGAGGCTATGGCTACACCTTC. This encodes CASSVWGDGGYGYTF.

The V and J genes are TRBV7-6 and TRBJ1-2, with D maybe TRBD1 (6 bases). The germline V gene encodes CDR1 SGHVS and CDR2 FNYEAQ. Trimming left V 0 bases short and J 4 bases short, with 15 bases between. The CDR3 contains 16 residues. CDR3 region: CASSLAGGPILYGYTF. The CDR3 region has the DNA TGTGCCAGCAGCTTAGCAGGGGGTCCGATTCTCTATGGCTACACCTTC.

The V call is TRBV5-4, the J call TRBJ1-1, with TRBD1 as a possible D gene (5 bases). The germline CDR1 and CDR2 sequences are SGHNT and YYREEE (reference sequence). Trimming took off 0 bases at V and 5 bases at J, with 11 bases between the two ends. This CDR3 has 14 amino acids. CDR3 region: CASSLAAGPTEAFF. The CDR3 DNA is TGTGCCAGCAGCTTGGCCGCGGGGCCGACTGAAGCTTTCTTT.

The CDR3 is CASSFGREGNEQFF. CDR3 coding DNA: TGTGCCAGCAGCTTCGGGCGGGAGGGCAATGAGCAGTTCTTC. This rearrangement joins TRBV7-9 to TRBJ2-1, with TRBD2 matching 9 bases. J was trimmed by 6 bases and V by 3 bases; bases with no gene match: 3. The length of the CDR3 is 14 residues. CDR1 and CDR2 from the germline V gene are SEHNR and FQNEAQ (reference sequence).

V gene TRBV5-4 combines with J gene TRBJ2-1; the D gene is possibly TRBD2 (6 bases). The CDR3 consists of 15 residues. CDR1 is SGHNT and CDR2 is YYREEE in the germline V gene (reference sequence). With 1 base removed from V and 6 bases from J, the gap between germline ends came to 14 bases. The CDR3 DNA is TGTGCCAGCAGCTTGCTACGGGGGAGTGGCAATGAGCAGTTCTTC. Translating it yields CASSLLRGSGNEQFF.

V is TRBV4-1 and J is TRBJ2-5; D may be TRBD1 (5 bases). In germline, CDR1 is MGHRA, CDR2 YSYEKL. CDR3 size: 16 residues. Trimming pared 2 bases from V and 3 bases from J, leaving 16 bases between. CDR3 coding DNA: TGCGCCAGCAGCCAAAACTTACAGGAATTCAAAGAGACCCAGTACTTC. This translates into CASSQNLQEFKETQYF.

This clone is medium-sized. The gene calls are TRBV6-6 and TRBJ2-7; possibly TRBD1 for D (6 bases). Germline CDR1 and CDR2: MNHNY and SVGAGI (reference sequence). CDR3 length equals 13 residues. V gave up 2 bases and J gave up 2 bases, with 7 bases separating them. CDR3 sequence reads: CASSYRDTYEQYF. DNA of the CDR3: TGTGCCAGCAGTTACCGGGACACCTACGAGCAGTACTTC.

The chain combines TRBV6-5 with TRBJ2-7; the match to TRBD2 covers 10 bases. The ends lost 0 bases at V and 0 bases at J; junction bases unmatched: 2. This CDR3 is 16 amino acids long. Germline lookup yields CDR1 MNHEY and CDR2 SVGAGI. The CDR3 is CASSYSGLASSYEQYF. CDR3 sequence (DNA): TGTGCCAGCAGTTACTCGGGACTAGCGAGCTCCTACGAGCAGTACTTC.

This chain joins TRBV18 and TRBJ1-2; 9 nucleotides line up with TRBD1. CDR3 length equals 18 residues. J was trimmed by 8 bases and V by 3 bases; bases with no gene match: 19. In germline, CDR1 is KGHSH, CDR2 LQKENI. The CDR3 sequence: CASSPDQQGATYSEGYTF. The CDR3 DNA follows: TGTGCCAGCTCACCCGATCAACAGGGGGCGACGTATTCGGAGGGCTACACCTTC.